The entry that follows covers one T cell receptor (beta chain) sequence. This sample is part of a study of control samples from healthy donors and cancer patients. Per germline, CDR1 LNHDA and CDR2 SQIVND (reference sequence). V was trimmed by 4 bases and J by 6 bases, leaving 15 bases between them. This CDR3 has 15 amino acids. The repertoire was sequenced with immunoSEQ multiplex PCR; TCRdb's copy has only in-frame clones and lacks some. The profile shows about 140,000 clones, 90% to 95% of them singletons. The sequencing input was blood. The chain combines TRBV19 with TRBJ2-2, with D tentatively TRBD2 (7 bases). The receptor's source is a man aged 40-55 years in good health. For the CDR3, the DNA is TGTGCCAGTAGTAAAGGTGGGGGGGGCGCCGGGGAGCTGTTTTTT. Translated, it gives CASSKGGGGAGELFF.